This note documents a single T cell receptor beta chain sequence. Its antigen is not known. These data originate in a study of identical twins' blood T cells. The CDR3 runs 12 residues. Germline lookup yields CDR1 MNHEY and CDR2 SMNVEV (reference sequence). V lost 1 base and J 9 bases, leaving 4 bases between the germline ends. Study-level results: Twin similarity might stem from environmental factors, not only genetics.

Authors' methods: Per-library CDR3 reads ranged about 2 to 4 million; clonotypes, ~90,000 to ~500,000. One entry per CDR3 protein results from TCRdb running MiXCR on the 5' RACE reads. The V and J calls here are based on TCRdb, not the publication. This table has about 1,300 distinct CDR3 sequences, over 60% appearing once. This TCR derives from a woman aged 18-55 years in good health. The chain uses TRBV27 and TRBJ1-6; D unresolved. Sequencing was done on a sample of PBMCs. In DNA form, the CDR3 reads TGTGCCAGCAGTTTATACGGTTCACCCCTCCACTTT. Translating gives CASSLYGSPLHF.